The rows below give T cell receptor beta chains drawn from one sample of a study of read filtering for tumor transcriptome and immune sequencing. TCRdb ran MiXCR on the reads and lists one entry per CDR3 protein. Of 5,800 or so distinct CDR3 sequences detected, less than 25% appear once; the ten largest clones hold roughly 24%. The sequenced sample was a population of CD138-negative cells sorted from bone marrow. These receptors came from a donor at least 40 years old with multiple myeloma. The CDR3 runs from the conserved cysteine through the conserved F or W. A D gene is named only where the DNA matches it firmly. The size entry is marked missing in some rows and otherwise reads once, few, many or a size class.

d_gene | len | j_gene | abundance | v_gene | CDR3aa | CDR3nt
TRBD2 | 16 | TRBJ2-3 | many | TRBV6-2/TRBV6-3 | CASSYLAGGGTDTQYF | TGTGCCAGCAGTTATTTAGCGGGAGGTGGGACCGATACGCAGTATTTT
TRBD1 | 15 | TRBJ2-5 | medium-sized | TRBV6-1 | CASSEGTGGKETQYF | TGTGCCAGCAGTGAAGGGACAGGGGGCAAAGAGACCCAGTACTTC
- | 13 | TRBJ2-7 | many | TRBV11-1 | CASSQGLNYEQYF | TGTGCCAGCAGCCAGGGACTGAACTACGAGCAGTACTTC
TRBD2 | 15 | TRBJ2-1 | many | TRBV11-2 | CASSLNPSGSNEQFF | TGTGCCAGCAGCTTAAACCCCAGCGGGAGCAATGAGCAGTTCTTC
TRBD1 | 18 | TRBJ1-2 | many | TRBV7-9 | CASSWSGQTTRFAYGYTF | TGTGCCAGCAGCTGGTCGGGACAGACGACCCGCTTTGCCTATGGCTACACCTTC
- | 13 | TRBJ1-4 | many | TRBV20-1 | CSAPAATNEKLFF | TGCAGTGCTCCGGCGGCAACTAATGAAAAACTGTTTTTT
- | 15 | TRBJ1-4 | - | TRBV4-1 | CASSPKQGRAENLFF | TGCGCCAGCAGCCCCAAACAGGGCAGGGCTGAAAATCTGTTTTTT
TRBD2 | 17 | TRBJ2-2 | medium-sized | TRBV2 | CASTTGVAGVTAGELFF | TGTGCCAGCACCACCGGGGTAGCGGGAGTCACGGCCGGGGAGCTGTTTTTT
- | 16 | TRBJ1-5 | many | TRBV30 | CAWRDRQASSNQPQHF | TGTGCCTGGAGAGACAGACAGGCCAGTAGCAATCAGCCCCAGCATTTT
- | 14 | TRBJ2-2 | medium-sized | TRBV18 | CASSPAGRTGELFF | TGTGCCAGCTCACCTGCAGGGAGGACCGGGGAGCTGTTTTTT
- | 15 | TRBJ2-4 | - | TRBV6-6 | CANSSSGAAKNIQYF | TGTGCCAACAGTTCGTCAGGGGCAGCCAAAAACATTCAGTACTTC
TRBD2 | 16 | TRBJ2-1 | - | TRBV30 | CAWSVGRTKTYNEQFF | TGTGCCTGGAGTGTCGGGAGGACGAAGACATACAATGAGCAGTTCTTC
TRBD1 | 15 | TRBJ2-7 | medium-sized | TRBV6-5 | CASSKKPGQGREQYF | TGTGCCAGCAGCAAAAAACCGGGACAGGGAAGGGAGCAGTACTTC
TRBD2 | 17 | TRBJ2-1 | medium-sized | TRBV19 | CASSILTTSGTYNEQFF | TGTGCCAGTAGTATCCTCACGACTAGCGGGACCTACAATGAGCAGTTCTTC
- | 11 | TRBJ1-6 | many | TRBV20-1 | CSASVGSSLHF | TGCAGTGCTAGCGTCGGTTCTAGCCTCCACTTT
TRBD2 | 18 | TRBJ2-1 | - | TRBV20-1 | CSACGAGAPSSSYHEQFF | TGCAGTGCTTGTGGAGCGGGAGCCCCTTCGAGCTCCTACCATGAGCAGTTCTTC
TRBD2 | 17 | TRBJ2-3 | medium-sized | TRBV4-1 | CASSQTPGLAAADTQYF | TGCGCCAGCAGCCAGACTCCGGGACTAGCGGCGGCAGATACGCAGTATTTT
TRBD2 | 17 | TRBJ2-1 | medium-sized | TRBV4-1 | CASSQGAGAGGANEQFF | TGCGCCAGCAGCCAGGGAGCCGGAGCGGGAGGGGCCAATGAGCAGTTCTTC
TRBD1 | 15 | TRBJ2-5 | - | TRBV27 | CASSPSNRGKETQYF | TGTGCCAGCAGTCCGTCAAACAGGGGGAAAGAGACCCAGTACTTC
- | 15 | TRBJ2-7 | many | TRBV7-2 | CASSLTMGTTYEQYF | TGTGCCAGCAGCTTAACCATGGGCACGACCTACGAGCAGTACTTC
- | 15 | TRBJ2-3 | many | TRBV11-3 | CASSLGEDAADTQYF | TGTGCCAGCAGTTTAGGGGAGGATGCAGCAGATACGCAGTATTTT
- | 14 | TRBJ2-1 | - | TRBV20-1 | CSTDGPKVSNERFF | TGCAGTACCGATGGGCCGAAGGTCTCCAATGAGCGGTTCTTC
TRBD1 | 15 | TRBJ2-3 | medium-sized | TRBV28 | CASSTGTGITDTQYF | TGTGCCAGCAGTACCGGGACAGGGATTACAGATACGCAGTATTTT
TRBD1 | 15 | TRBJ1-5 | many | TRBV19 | CASSTYRGSNQPQHF | TGTGCCAGTAGTACCTACAGGGGAAGCAATCAGCCCCAGCATTTT
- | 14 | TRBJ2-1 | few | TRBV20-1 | CSARGGMGTNEHFF | TGCAGTGCAAGAGGGGGAATGGGTACCAATGAGCACTTCTTC
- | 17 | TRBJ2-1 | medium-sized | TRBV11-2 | CASSLEIWEPPGNEQFF | TGTGCCAGCAGCTTAGAGATTTGGGAGCCCCCGGGCAATGAGCAGTTCTTC
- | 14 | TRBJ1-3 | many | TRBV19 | CASNWHLSGNTIYF | TGTGCCAGTAATTGGCACCTCTCTGGAAACACCATATATTTT
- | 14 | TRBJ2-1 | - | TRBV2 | CACRLSALWNEQFF | TGTGCCTGCAGACTATCGGCGTTATGGAATGAGCAGTTCTTC
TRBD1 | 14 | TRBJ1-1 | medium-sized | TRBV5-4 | CASSLDRGGTEAFF | TGTGCCAGCAGCTTGGACAGGGGTGGAACTGAAGCTTTCTTT
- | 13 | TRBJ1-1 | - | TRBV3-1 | CASSGWGETEAFF | TGTGCCAGCAGCGGGTGGGGGGAAACTGAAGCTTTCTTT
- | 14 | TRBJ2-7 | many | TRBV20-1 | CSAREAGQRGEQYF | TGCAGTGCTAGGGAAGCGGGACAGAGAGGCGAGCAGTACTTC
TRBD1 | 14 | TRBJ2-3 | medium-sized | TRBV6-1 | CASSLLRTGDVPYF | TGTGCCAGCAGCCTACTCCGGACAGGGGACGTACCGTATTTT
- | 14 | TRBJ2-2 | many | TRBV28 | CASRVPGVTGELFF | TGTGCCAGCAGGGTCCCCGGGGTCACCGGGGAGCTGTTTTTT
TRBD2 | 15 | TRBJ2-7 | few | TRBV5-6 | CASSRPSGSSYEQYF | TGTGCCAGCAGCCGGCCTAGCGGGAGTTCCTACGAGCAGTACTTC
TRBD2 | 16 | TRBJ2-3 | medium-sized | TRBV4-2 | CASSLLAGEVRDTQYF | TGTGCCAGCAGCTTACTAGCGGGAGAGGTGAGAGATACGCAGTATTTT
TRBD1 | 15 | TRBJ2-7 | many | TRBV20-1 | CSATPGTGTPYEQYF | TGCAGTGCTACCCCCGGGACAGGGACCCCCTACGAGCAGTACTTC
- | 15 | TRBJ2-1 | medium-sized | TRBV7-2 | CASSLGVGTYNEQFF | TGTGCCAGCAGCTTAGGCGTCGGGACCTACAATGAGCAGTTCTTC
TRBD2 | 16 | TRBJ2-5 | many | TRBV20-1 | CSAPGLAGVIQETQYF | TGCAGTGCCCCTGGACTAGCGGGAGTTATCCAAGAGACCCAGTACTTC
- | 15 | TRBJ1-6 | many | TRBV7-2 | CASSLRVDGNSPLHF | TGTGCCAGCAGCTTAAGGGTCGATGGTAATTCACCCCTCCACTTT
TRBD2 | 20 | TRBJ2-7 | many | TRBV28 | CASSSFILDDPSGSSYEQYF | TGTGCCAGCAGTTCGTTTATTTTAGACGATCCTAGCGGAAGTTCCTACGAGCAGTACTTC
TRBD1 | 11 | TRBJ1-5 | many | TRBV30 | CAWSVGQARHF | TGTGCCTGGAGTGTCGGACAGGCCCGACATTTT
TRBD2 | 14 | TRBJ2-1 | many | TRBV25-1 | CASRGLAGNFEQFF | TGTGCCAGCAGGGGACTAGCGGGAAATTTTGAGCAGTTCTTC
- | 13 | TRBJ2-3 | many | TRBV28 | CASSGTGTDTQYF | TGTGCCAGCAGTGGTACAGGCACAGATACGCAGTATTTT
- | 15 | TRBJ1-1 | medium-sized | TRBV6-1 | CASRSRAGAGTEAFF | TGTGCCAGCCGTAGCAGGGCAGGGGCTGGCACTGAAGCTTTCTTT
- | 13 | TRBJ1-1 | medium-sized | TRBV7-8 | CASSLERNTEAFF | TGTGCCAGCAGCTTAGAACGGAACACTGAAGCTTTCTTT
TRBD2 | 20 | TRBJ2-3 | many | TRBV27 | CASSSPTSAGTSGGGDTQYF | TGTGCCAGCAGTTCCCCCACCTCGGCCGGTACTAGCGGAGGGGGGGATACGCAGTATTTT
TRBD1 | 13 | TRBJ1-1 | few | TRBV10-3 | CAITGTVNTEAFF | TGTGCCATCACCGGGACAGTGAACACTGAAGCTTTCTTT
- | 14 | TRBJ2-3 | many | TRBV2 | CASMLGGVGDTQYF | TGTGCCAGCATGTTGGGGGGAGTCGGAGATACGCAGTATTTT
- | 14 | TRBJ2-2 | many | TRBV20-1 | CSAKRDLNTGELFF | TGCAGTGCCAAACGCGATTTGAACACCGGGGAGCTGTTTTTT
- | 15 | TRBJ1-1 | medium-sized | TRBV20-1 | CSATLPGRLATEAFF | TGCAGTGCTACCCTCCCCGGCAGGTTGGCCACTGAAGCTTTCTTT
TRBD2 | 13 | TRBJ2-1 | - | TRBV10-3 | CAIRAGGPDEQFF | TGTGCCATCAGGGCGGGAGGGCCCGATGAGCAGTTCTTC
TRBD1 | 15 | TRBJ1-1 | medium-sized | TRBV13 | CASSLTGGVGTEAFF | TGTGCCAGCAGCTTGACAGGGGGCGTCGGCACTGAAGCTTTCTTT
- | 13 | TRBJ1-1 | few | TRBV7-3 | CASSREGNTEAFF | TGTGCCAGCAGTCGGGAGGGGAACACTGAAGCTTTCTTT
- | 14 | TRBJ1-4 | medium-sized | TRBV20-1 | CSAGTSATNEKLFF | TGCAGTGCGGGAACGTCTGCAACTAATGAAAAACTGTTTTTT
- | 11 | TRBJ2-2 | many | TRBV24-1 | CATGWSRELFF | TGTGCCACCGGATGGAGCCGGGAGCTGTTTTTT
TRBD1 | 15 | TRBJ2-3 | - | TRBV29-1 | CSVVRQGAFVDSQYF | TGCAGCGTGGTACGACAGGGGGCTTTTGTCGATTCGCAGTATTTT
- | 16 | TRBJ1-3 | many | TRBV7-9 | CASSFPREASGNTIYF | TGTGCCAGCAGCTTTCCCCGGGAAGCCTCTGGAAACACCATATATTTT
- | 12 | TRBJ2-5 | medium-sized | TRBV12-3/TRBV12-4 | CASSPRAETQYF | TGTGCCAGCAGTCCCCGGGCAGAGACCCAGTACTTC
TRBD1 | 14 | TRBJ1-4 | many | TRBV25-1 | CASSQTGVGEKLFF | TGTGCCAGCAGCCAGACAGGGGTTGGCGAAAAACTGTTTTTT
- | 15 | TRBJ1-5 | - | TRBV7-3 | CASSATGGSNQPQHF | TGTGCCAGCAGCGCCACCGGAGGCAGCAATCAGCCCCAGCATTTT